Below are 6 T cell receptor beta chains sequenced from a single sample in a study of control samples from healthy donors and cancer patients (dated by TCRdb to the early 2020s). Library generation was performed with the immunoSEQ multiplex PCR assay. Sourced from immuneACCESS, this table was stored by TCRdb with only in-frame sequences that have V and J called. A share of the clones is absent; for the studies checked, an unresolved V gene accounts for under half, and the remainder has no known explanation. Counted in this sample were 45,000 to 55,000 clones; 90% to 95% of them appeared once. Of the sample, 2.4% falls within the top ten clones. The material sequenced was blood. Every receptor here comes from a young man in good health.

The CDR3 loop is CATQPGQATEAFF. Written as DNA, the CDR3 is TGTGCCACCCAGCCAGGACAGGCCACTGAAGCTTTCTTT. The genes are TRBV6-5 and TRBJ1-1; 7 bases fit TRBD1. This CDR3 has 13 residues. The junction had 9 bases not matched to a gene; V was cut back by 10 bases and J by 4 bases. Per germline, CDR1 MNHEY and CDR2 SVGAGI.

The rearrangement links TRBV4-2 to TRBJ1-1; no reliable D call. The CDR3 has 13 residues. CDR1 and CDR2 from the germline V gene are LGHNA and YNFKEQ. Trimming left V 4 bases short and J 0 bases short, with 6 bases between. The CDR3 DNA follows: TGTGCCAGCAGCCGGAATTTGAACACTGAAGCTTTCTTT. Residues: CASSRNLNTEAFF.

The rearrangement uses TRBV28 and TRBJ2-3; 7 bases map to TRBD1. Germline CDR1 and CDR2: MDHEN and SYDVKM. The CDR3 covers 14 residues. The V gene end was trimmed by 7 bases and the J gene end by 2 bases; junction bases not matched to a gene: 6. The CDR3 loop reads CASNTGAYTDTQYF. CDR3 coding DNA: TGTGCCAGCAACACAGGGGCCTACACAGATACGCAGTATTTT.

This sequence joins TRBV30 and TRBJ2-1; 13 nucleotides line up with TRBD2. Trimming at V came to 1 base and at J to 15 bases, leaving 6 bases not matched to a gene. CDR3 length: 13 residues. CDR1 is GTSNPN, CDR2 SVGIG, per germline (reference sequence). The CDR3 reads CAWSGTSGRTPFF. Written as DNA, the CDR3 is TGTGCCTGGAGTGGGACTAGCGGGAGAACTCCGTTCTTC.

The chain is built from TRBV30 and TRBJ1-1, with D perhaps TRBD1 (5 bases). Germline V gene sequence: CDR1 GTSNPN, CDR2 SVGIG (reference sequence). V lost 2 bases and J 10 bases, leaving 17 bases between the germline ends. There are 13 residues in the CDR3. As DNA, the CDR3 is TGTGCCTGGAGTCTGATCGGGGCAGGAGTAGCTTTCTTT. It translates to CAWSLIGAGVAFF. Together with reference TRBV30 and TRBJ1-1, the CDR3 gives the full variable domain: SQTIHQWPATLVQPVGSPLSLECTVEGTSNPNLYWYRQAAGRGLQLLFYSVGIGQISSEVPQNLSASRPQDRQFILSSKKLLLSDSGFYLCAWSLIGAGVAFFGQGTRLTVV.

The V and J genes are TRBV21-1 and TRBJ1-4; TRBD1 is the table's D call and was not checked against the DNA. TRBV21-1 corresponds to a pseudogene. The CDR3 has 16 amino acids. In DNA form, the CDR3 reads TGTGCCAGCAGCAAAGATGGCACAGCAACTAATGAAAAACTGTTTTTT. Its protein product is CASSKDGTATNEKLFF.